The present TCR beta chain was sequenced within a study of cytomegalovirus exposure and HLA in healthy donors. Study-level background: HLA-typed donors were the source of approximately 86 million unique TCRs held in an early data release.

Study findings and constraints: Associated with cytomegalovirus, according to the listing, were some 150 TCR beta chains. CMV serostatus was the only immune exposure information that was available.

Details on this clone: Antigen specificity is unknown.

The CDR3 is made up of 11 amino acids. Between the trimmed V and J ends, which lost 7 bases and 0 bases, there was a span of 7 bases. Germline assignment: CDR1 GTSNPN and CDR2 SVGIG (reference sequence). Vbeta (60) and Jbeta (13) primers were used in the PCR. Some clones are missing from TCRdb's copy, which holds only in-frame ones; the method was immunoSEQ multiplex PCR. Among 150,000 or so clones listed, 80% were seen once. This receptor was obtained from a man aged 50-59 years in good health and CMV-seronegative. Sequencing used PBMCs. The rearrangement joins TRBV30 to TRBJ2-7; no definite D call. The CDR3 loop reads CASASSYEQYF. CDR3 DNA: TGTGCCTCAGCTAGCTCCTACGAGCAGTACTTC. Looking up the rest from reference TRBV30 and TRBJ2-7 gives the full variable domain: SQTIHQWPATLVQPVGSPLSLECTVEGTSNPNLYWYRQAAGRGLQLLFYSVGIGQISSEVPQNLSASRPQDRQFILSSKKLLLSDSGFYLCASASSYEQYFGPGTRLTVT.